This T cell receptor beta chain is drawn from a study of shared clonotypes between healthy human individuals. Study-wide findings and caveats: The naive CD4 repertoires of four donors were compared, and roughly 5% of clonotypes were shared. Clonotypes shared by all four donors outscored non-shared clonotypes in generation probability. The study generally estimated greater richness for naive than memory subsets.

In the case of this clone: Its antigen is still unknown.

V was trimmed by 5 bases and J by 1 base, leaving 8 bases between them. The CDR3 is 13 amino acids. Germline lookup yields CDR1 SEHNR and CDR2 FQNEAQ (reference sequence). Only in-frame clones appear in the TCRdb table, and some are missing; sequencing was by immunoSEQ multiplex PCR. The sample has approximately 2,000,000 clones; roughly 92% are singletons. The receptor was derived from a man aged 18-30 years in good health. Some clones in this sample may be carry-over from other donors' samples. The V and J genes are TRBV7-9 and TRBJ1-1; D unclear. The sequencing input was naive CD4+ T cells from PBMCs. The subset is: CD45RA+ positively selected. The CDR3 DNA reads as TGTGCCAGCAGCCAAAGTGAGAACACTGAAGCTTTCTTT. Translated: CASSQSENTEAFF. The full variable domain, completed using reference TRBV7-9 and TRBJ1-1, is DTGVSQNPRHKITKRGQNVTFRCDPISEHNRLYWYRQTLGQGPEFLTYFQNEAQLEKSRLLSDRFSAERPKGSFSTLEIQRTEQGDSAMYLCASSQSENTEAFFGQGTRLTVV.